Listed below are T cell receptor beta chains from one sample, sequenced in a study of blood T cell repertoires in COVID-19. Repertoires were generated with immunoSEQ multiplex PCR, while TCRdb's copy carries only in-frame clones and drops some. The data hold 150,000 or so clones, with 81% observed a single time. Sequenced material: peripheral blood. These receptors were obtained from a man in his sixties with active or convalescent COVID-19. Both conserved end residues are part of each CDR3. A clone size is listed for some rows: how often the clone was seen (once, few, many), or a class if it is expanded.

length | V | size | CDR3
14 | TRBV5-4 | NA | CASSRSATNEKLFF
14 | TRBV11-3 | once | CASSLLSRVGGYTF
16 | TRBV18 | NA | CASSPGTGVAGNTIYF
13 | TRBV3-1/TRBV3-2 | NA | CASRAGTNYGYTF
15 | TRBV11-3 | NA | CASSVSGNSYNEQFF
14 | TRBV28 | NA | CASSLRTGNQPQHF
13 | TRBV5-1 | NA | CASSFIPTDTQYF
14 | TRBV6-1 | NA | CASSEGTALGPLHF
16 | TRBV11-3 | few | CASSFSRDRGKQPQHF
14 | TRBV6-2/TRBV6-3 | NA | CASSRDRVNTEAFF
16 | TRBV7-8 | once | CASSPDSPKNTGELFF
16 | TRBV6-4 | few | CASEFGAGGFSYEQYF
14 | TRBV2 | NA | CASTSGGRTHEQYF
13 | TRBV19 | few | CASSTGGNSPLHF
14 | TRBV19 | NA | CASSVGDRDYGYTF
16 | TRBV28 | NA | CASSLSTGETNTEAFF
14 | TRBV5-4 | NA | CASSFLSGRYEQYF
16 | TRBV19 | NA | CASSVSPGQLNTEAFF
15 | TRBV18 | NA | CASSSSEGLGYGYTF
14 | TRBV14 | NA | CASSRGTTQETQYF
14 | TRBV3-1/TRBV3-2 | NA | CASSQVGSTTEAFF
11 | TRBV9 | NA | CASSGNNEQFF
13 | TRBV11-3 | NA | CASSSTGIATQYF
12 | TRBV6-1 | once | CASSEDIYEQYF
10 | TRBV2 | many | CAARGRGYTF
15 | TRBV19 | few | CASSHPGLAGATQYF
15 | TRBV4-1 | NA | CASTPSRGLNGEAFF
16 | TRBV18 | NA | CASSREGGQKIYGYTF
16 | TRBV9 | NA | CASSVASSGRAYEQYF
14 | TRBV25-1 | NA | CASSESGFREKLFF
14 | TRBV5-8 | NA | CASSLLEAGNTIYF
12 | TRBV5-1 | NA | CASSTQNTEAFF
13 | TRBV2 | NA | CASSGGRLTGYTF
17 | TRBV4-2 | NA | CASSQDWHGDLNEKLFF
12 | TRBV12-3/TRBV12-4 | NA | CASTPETGPQHF
14 | TRBV7-9 | few | CASSPRSTQETQYF